These 18 T cell receptor beta chains share one sample of origin, sequenced in a study of somatic mutations in cytotoxic T cells in rheumatoid arthritis. Produced via immunoSEQ multiplex PCR; TCRdb's table is partial and in-frame only. The sample includes about 10,000 clones, 81% of them seen just once. The sample comprised CD8+ T cells sorted from blood. The receptors here all came from a woman in her forties or fifties in good health.

V gene TRBV28 combines with J gene TRBJ2-4, with D possibly TRBD1 on 5 matching bases. This CDR3 region has 18 residues. Germline CDR1 and CDR2: MDHEN and SYDVKM. The V end was cut by 5 bases, the J end by 5 bases, with 25 bases between. The CDR3 reads CASSLSHSMREQENIQYF. DNA for the CDR3: TGTGCCAGCAGTCTTTCTCATTCGATGCGAGAACAGGAAAACATTCAGTACTTC.

V usage is TRBV6-5 and J usage is TRBJ2-1; D perhaps matches TRBD1 (8 bases). The V and J ends lost 6 bases and 7 bases respectively, with 13 bases between them. The CDR3 extends over 13 amino acids. The germline gives CDR1 MNHEY, CDR2 SVGAGI. For the CDR3, the DNA is TGTGCCAGCAGCAAACAGGGGGGGAATGAGCAGTTCTTC. This sequence encodes CASSKQGGNEQFF.

The V gene is TRBV4-2, the J gene TRBJ2-3, with a possible D match to TRBD2 (5 bases). CDR3 size: 15 residues. Germline CDR1 is LGHNA and CDR2 is YNFKEQ. Trimming took 0 bases from V and 2 from J, leaving 9 bases between them. CDR3 nucleotide sequence: TGTGCCAGCAGCCAAGACTGGACTTCCACAGATACGCAGTATTTT. Its protein is CASSQDWTSTDTQYF.

The chain joins TRBV2 to TRBJ2-3, with 14 bases aligning to TRBD2. Germline V gene sequence: CDR1 SNHLY, CDR2 FYNNEI. The CDR3 is made up of 16 amino acids. The trim removed 6 bases at V and 3 bases at J, leaving 5 bases unmatched. CDR3 sequence reads: CASSPGTSGGTDTQYF. The CDR3 region has the DNA TGTGCCAGCAGCCCCGGGACTAGCGGGGGAACAGATACGCAGTATTTT.

This clone appeared once. The chain couples TRBV19 to TRBJ2-7, with D possibly matching TRBD1 (5 bases). CDR3 length: 14 amino acids. Trimming left V 4 bases short and J 0 bases short, with 10 bases between. Germline V gene sequence: CDR1 LNHDA, CDR2 SQIVND (reference sequence). For the CDR3, the DNA is TGTGCCAGTAGTACAGGGTTCAGCTCCTACGAGCAGTACTTC. Translated: CASSTGFSSYEQYF.

The chain employs TRBV9 and TRBJ1-6; 8 bases line up with TRBD1. This CDR3 region has 16 residues. CDR1 and CDR2 from the germline V gene are SGDLS and YYNGEE. The junction had 10 bases not matched to a gene; V was cut back by 5 bases and J by 6 bases. The CDR3 DNA follows: TGTGCCAGCAGTGCCCACGACAGGGGAATTAATTCACCCCTCCACTTT. The encoded protein is CASSAHDRGINSPLHF. The full variable domain, in which reference TRBV9 and TRBJ1-6 provide the parts outside the CDR3, is DSGVTQTPKHLITATGQRVTLRCSPRSGDLSVYWYQQSLDQGLQFLIQYYNGEERAKGNILERFSAQQFPDLHSELNLSSLELGDSALYFCASSAHDRGINSPLHFGNGTRLTVT.

The rearrangement links TRBV13 to TRBJ2-7; D may be TRBD1 (5 bases). Germline V CDR1 and CDR2: PRHDT, FYEKMQ (reference sequence). Trimming took off 3 bases at V and 5 bases at J, with 14 bases between the two ends. This CDR3 is built from 14 residues. The DNA of the CDR3 is TGTGCCAGCAGCTTGTGGGGCTCACTCCACGAGCAGTACTTC. Its translation is CASSLWGSLHEQYF.

V is TRBV9 and J is TRBJ2-3; D is perhaps TRBD2 (6 bases). Germline CDR1 and CDR2: SGDLS and YYNGEE. The CDR3 contains 16 residues. Trimming stripped 3 bases from V and 4 bases from J, with 18 bases between. The CDR3 spells CASSATGSGGADTQYF. The CDR3 nucleotides read TGTGCCAGCAGCGCCACCGGGTCCGGAGGGGCAGATACGCAGTATTTT. Full variable domain (missing parts from reference TRBV9 and TRBJ2-3): DSGVTQTPKHLITATGQRVTLRCSPRSGDLSVYWYQQSLDQGLQFLIQYYNGEERAKGNILERFSAQQFPDLHSELNLSSLELGDSALYFCASSATGSGGADTQYFGPGTRLTVL.

The chain uses TRBV27 and TRBJ1-1; D not resolved. Germline V lookup: CDR1 MNHEY, CDR2 SMNVEV (reference sequence). Trimming stripped 11 bases from V and 1 base from J, with 11 bases between. CDR3 size: 12 residues. As DNA, the CDR3 is TGTGCCTGTGGCAGGAAGAACACTGAAGCTTTCTTT. Translation gives CACGRKNTEAFF.

The genes are TRBV13 and TRBJ2-7; TRBD2 might be the D (5 bases). CDR3 length: 15 residues. Germline V gene sequence: CDR1 PRHDT, CDR2 FYEKMQ (reference sequence). Between the trimmed V and J ends, which lost 1 base and 3 bases, there was a span of 13 bases. This chain's CDR3 is CASSLAGSALYEQYF. The CDR3 DNA reads as TGTGCCAGCAGCTTAGCTGGTAGCGCCCTCTACGAGCAGTACTTC. Using reference TRBV13 and TRBJ2-7 for the parts outside the CDR3, the full variable domain is AAGVIQSPRHLIKEKRETATLKCYPIPRHDTVYWYQQGPGQDPQFLISFYEKMQSDKGSIPDRFSAQQFSDYHSELNMSSLELGDSALYFCASSLAGSALYEQYFGPGTRLTVT.

The J gene is TRBJ2-2, the V gene TRBV11-3; 7 nucleotides agree with TRBD2. This CDR3 region has 12 residues. V dropped 11 bases and J dropped 5; count of bases not matched to a gene: 5. Germline values: CDR1 SGHNT, CDR2 YENEEA. This chain's CDR3 is CACSGGTGELFF. The CDR3 DNA reads TGTGCCTGTTCCGGGGGGACCGGGGAGCTGTTTTTT.

The rearrangement joins TRBV6-5 to TRBJ2-1, with 7 bases fitting TRBD1. CDR1 and CDR2 from the germline V gene are MNHEY and SVGAGI. J lost 6 bases, V lost 2 bases, and 7 bases had no gene match. There are 15 residues in the CDR3. The CDR3 nucleotides read TGTGCCAGCAGTTACGCCGGGACAGAGCTCAATGAGCAGTTCTTC. Translating gives CASSYAGTELNEQFF.

The chain couples TRBV5-4 to TRBJ1-3; D gene unclear. Per germline, CDR1 SGHNT and CDR2 YYREEE (reference sequence). This CDR3 has 15 amino acids. V shed 1 base and J shed 1 base, with 9 bases lying between them. The CDR3 DNA is TGTGCCAGCAGCTTGCTAAGAGAGTCTGGAAACACCATATATTTT. Encoded protein: CASSLLRESGNTIYF.

The V gene is TRBV11-2, the J gene TRBJ2-5; 9 nucleotides line up with TRBD1. Germline assignment: CDR1 SGHAT and CDR2 FQNNGV. V trimming: 8 bases; J trimming: 4 bases; junction bases outside the gene matches: 8. The CDR3 totals 14 residues. For the CDR3, the DNA is TGTGCCAGCCGCGGACAGGGGCGCCCAGAGACCCAGTACTTC. Encoded protein: CASRGQGRPETQYF.

V is TRBV4-1 and J is TRBJ2-1; TRBD2 matches at 7 bases. V lost 0 bases to trimming and J lost 2 bases; unmatched junction nucleotides: 4. Germline V gene data show CDR1 as MGHRA and CDR2 as YSYEKL. This CDR3 contains 16 residues. The CDR3 region has the DNA TGCGCCAGCAGCCAAGAGGCGGGAGAACCCTACAATGAGCAGTTCTTC. The encoded protein is CASSQEAGEPYNEQFF.

This clone has a handful of counts. J is TRBJ2-7 and V is TRBV7-9; D call uncertain. Germline CDR1 is SEHNR and CDR2 is FQNEAQ (reference sequence). This CDR3 region has 12 residues. The V gene lost 6 bases and the J gene lost 2 bases, with 8 bases spanning the gap. The CDR3 nucleotides read TGTGCCAGCAGTTCACACGCCTACGAGCAGTACTTC. Translating gives CASSSHAYEQYF.

The table lists this clone with a few counts. A read error likely explains this, since a far larger clone differs by one base. The chain is built from TRBV4-3 and TRBJ1-3, with TRBD1 matching 8 bases. CDR1 and CDR2 (germline): LGHNA, YSLEER. Losses at the gene ends were 4 bases for V and 2 bases for J; bases not matched to a gene: 4. CDR3 length equals 15 residues. The CDR3 spells CASSRYRGTGNTIYF. The CDR3 DNA sequence: TGCGCCAGCAGCCGCTACAGGGGGACTGGAAACACCATATATTTT.

The rearrangement joins TRBV7-8 to TRBJ1-6; 7 bases are shared with TRBD1. V lost 1 base and J lost 2; bases outside the gene matches: 8. The CDR3 contains 18 residues. Germline CDR1 SGHVS, CDR2 FQNEAQ. In DNA form, the CDR3 reads TGTGCCAGCAGCTTAGTGCGGAGGGGGCGCCCCTATAATTCACCCCTCCACTTT. It specifies CASSLVRRGRPYNSPLHF.